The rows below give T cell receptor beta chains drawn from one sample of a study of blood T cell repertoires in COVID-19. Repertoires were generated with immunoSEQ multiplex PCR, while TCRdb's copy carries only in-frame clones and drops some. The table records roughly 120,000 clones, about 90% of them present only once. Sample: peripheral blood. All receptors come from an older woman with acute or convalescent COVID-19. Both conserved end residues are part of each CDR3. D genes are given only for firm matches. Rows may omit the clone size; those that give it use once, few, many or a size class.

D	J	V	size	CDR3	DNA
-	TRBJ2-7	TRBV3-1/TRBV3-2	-	CASSGGTDYGREQYF	TGTGCCAGCAGCGGGGGGACAGATTATGGTAGGGAGCAGTACTTC
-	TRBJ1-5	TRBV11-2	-	CASSQTRASQPQHF	TGTGCCAGCAGCCAGACCAGGGCGAGTCAGCCCCAGCATTTT
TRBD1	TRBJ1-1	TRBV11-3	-	CASSPGDREKAFF	TGTGCCAGCAGCCCTGGAGACAGGGAAAAAGCTTTCTTT
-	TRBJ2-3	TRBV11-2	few	CASSLGAGVATDTQYF	TGTGCCAGCAGCTTAGGGGCAGGGGTGGCCACAGATACGCAGTATTTT
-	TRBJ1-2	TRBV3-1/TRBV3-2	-	CASSQGGRAPVNYGYTF	TGTGCCAGCAGCCAAGGTGGGCGGGCCCCAGTAAACTATGGCTACACCTTC
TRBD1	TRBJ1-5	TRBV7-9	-	CASSLAGGNQPQHF	TGTGCCAGCAGCTTGGCAGGGGGAAATCAGCCCCAGCATTTT
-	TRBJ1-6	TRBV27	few	CASSLLAGLGSPLHF	TGTGCCAGCAGTTTATTGGCAGGGCTTGGTTCACCCCTCCACTTT
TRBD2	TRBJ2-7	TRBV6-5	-	CASSYSSGGTYEQYF	TGTGCCAGCAGTTACTCTAGCGGGGGTACCTACGAGCAGTACTTC
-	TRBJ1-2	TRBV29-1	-	CSVKEGHYGYTF	TGCAGCGTTAAGGAGGGGCACTATGGCTACACCTTC
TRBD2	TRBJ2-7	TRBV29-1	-	CSAGGGEYEQYF	TGCAGCGCCGGGGGGGGTGAATACGAGCAGTACTTC
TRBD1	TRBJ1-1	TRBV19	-	CASSIVAGGAVTEAFF	TGTGCCAGTAGTATTGTGGCAGGGGGCGCCGTCACTGAAGCTTTCTTT
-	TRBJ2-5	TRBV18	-	CASSPRQSQGETQYF	TGTGCCAGCTCGCCGCGACAGAGTCAGGGGGAGACCCAGTACTTC
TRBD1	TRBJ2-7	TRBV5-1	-	CASSLDRGRDEQYF	TGCGCCAGCAGCCTAGACAGGGGGAGGGACGAGCAGTACTTC
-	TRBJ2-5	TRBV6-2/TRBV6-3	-	CASSYRLGGETQYF	TGTGCCAGCAGTTACCGACTAGGAGGGGAGACCCAGTACTTC
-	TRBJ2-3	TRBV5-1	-	CASSLDGGYTDTQYF	TGCGCCAGCAGCTTGGACGGGGGTTACACAGATACGCAGTATTTT
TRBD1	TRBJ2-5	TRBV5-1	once	CASSLGTGLETQYF	TGCGCCAGCAGCTTGGGGACAGGGCTAGAGACCCAGTACTTC
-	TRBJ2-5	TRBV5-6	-	CASSLAHRVETQYF	TGTGCCAGCAGCTTGGCCCACAGGGTCGAGACCCAGTACTTC
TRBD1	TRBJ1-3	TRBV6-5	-	CASSRTGGRGNTIYF	TGTGCCAGCAGTCGTACAGGGGGAAGAGGAAACACCATATATTTT
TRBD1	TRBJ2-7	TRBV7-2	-	CASTLTGPGGYEQYF	TGTGCCAGCACCCTAACCGGGCCAGGGGGCTACGAGCAGTACTTC
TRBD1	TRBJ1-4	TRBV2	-	CASSGWGTGLANEKLFF	TGTGCCAGCAGTGGCTGGGGGACAGGGTTGGCTAATGAAAAACTGTTTTTT
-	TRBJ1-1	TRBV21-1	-	CASSKVGGQWVEAFF	TGTGCCAGCAGCAAAGTCGGGGGGCAATGGGTTGAAGCTTTCTTT
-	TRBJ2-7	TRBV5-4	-	CASSLGQSYEQYF	TGTGCCAGCAGCTTGGGGCAGTCCTACGAGCAGTACTTC
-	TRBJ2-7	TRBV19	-	CASSMTGGGEQYF	TGTGCCAGTAGTATGACAGGTGGCGGGGAGCAGTACTTC
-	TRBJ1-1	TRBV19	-	CASSILGAGSEAFF	TGTGCCAGTAGTATTTTAGGGGCAGGGTCTGAAGCTTTCTTT
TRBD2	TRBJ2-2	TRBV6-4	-	CASSPQRGVGELFF	TGTGCCAGCAGTCCCCAGCGGGGGGTCGGGGAGCTGTTTTTT
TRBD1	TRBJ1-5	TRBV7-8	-	CASSLVGGTGTIGHQPQHF	TGTGCCAGCAGCTTAGTGGGGGGGACAGGAACAATTGGGCATCAGCCCCAGCATTTT
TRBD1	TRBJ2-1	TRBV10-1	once	CASSAGTDAEQFF	TGCGCCAGCAGTGCGGGGACAGATGCTGAGCAGTTCTTC
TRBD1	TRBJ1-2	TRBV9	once	CASSAYRGQVYGYTF	TGTGCCAGCAGCGCCTACAGGGGGCAAGTTTATGGCTACACCTTC
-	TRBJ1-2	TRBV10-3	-	CAISPTGGGHAGYTF	TGTGCCATCAGCCCCACCGGGGGTGGACACGCTGGCTACACCTTC
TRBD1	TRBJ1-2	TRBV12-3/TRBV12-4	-	CASSDRGPGYTF	TGTGCCAGCAGTGACAGGGGGCCCGGCTACACCTTC
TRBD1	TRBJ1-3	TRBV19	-	CASRDSPGGSGNTIYF	TGTGCCAGCCGGGACAGCCCCGGCGGCTCTGGAAACACCATATATTTT
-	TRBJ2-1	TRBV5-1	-	CASSWDDGGGMYEQFF	TGCGCCAGCAGCTGGGACGATGGAGGGGGCATGTATGAGCAGTTCTTC
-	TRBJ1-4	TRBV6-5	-	CASRRTAFNEKLFF	TGTGCCAGCAGGCGCACAGCCTTTAATGAAAAACTGTTTTTT
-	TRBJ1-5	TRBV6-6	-	CASTRSVDQPQHF	TGTGCCAGCACCAGGTCGGTAGATCAGCCCCAGCATTTT
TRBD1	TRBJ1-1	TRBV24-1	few	CATSDSTGTGYLDTEAFF	TGTGCCACCAGTGATTCAACCGGGACAGGGTATTTGGACACTGAAGCTTTCTTT
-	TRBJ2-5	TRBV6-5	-	CASKGGGETQYF	TGTGCCAGCAAGGGTGGAGGGGAGACCCAGTACTTC
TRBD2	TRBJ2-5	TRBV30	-	CAWSGKSGELQETQYF	TGTGCCTGGAGCGGAAAAAGCGGGGAGCTTCAAGAGACCCAGTACTTC
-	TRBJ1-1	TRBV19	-	CASSQQGWGAFF	TGTGCCAGTAGTCAACAGGGTTGGGGAGCTTTCTTT
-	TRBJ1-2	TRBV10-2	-	CASSESIEYGGNGYTF	TGCGCCAGCAGTGAGTCGATTGAGTATGGGGGCAATGGCTACACCTTC
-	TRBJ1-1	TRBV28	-	CASSLGRPVLTFF	TGTGCCAGCAGTTTGGGCAGGCCGGTATTGACTTTCTTT
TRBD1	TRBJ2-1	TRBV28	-	CATTTLGQGTYNEQFF	TGTGCCACCACCACGCTAGGACAGGGGACATACAATGAGCAGTTCTTC
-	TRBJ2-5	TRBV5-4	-	CASSPPQGGVETQYF	TGTGCCAGCAGCCCGCCGCAGGGGGGAGTAGAGACCCAGTACTTC
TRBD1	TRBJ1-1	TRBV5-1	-	CASRQGTVANTEAFF	TGCGCCAGCAGACAGGGGACAGTTGCGAACACTGAAGCTTTCTTT
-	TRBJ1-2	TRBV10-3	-	CAITGGPSINYGYTF	TGTGCCATCACCGGGGGACCATCCATAAACTATGGCTACACCTTC
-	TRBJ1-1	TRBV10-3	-	CAINPDEFQKAFF	TGTGCCATCAACCCAGATGAATTTCAAAAGGCTTTCTTT
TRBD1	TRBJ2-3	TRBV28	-	CASSSPGTGPDTQYF	TGTGCCAGCAGTTCCCCCGGGACAGGGCCTGATACGCAGTATTTT
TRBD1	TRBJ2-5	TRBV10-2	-	CASSILQGVGETQYF	TGCGCCAGCAGTATCTTACAGGGGGTTGGGGAGACCCAGTACTTC